One and the same sample provided the 8 T cell receptor beta chains below, sequenced in a study of beta chain features in type 1 diabetes. Their antigens remain unidentified. Every bit of the isolated RNA underwent reverse transcription, so sequencing read expressed TCRB transcripts. Profiling relied on immunoSEQ multiplex PCR, and the TCRdb table lists in-frame clones only, not all of them. The data show 150,000 or so clones, over 55% seen once. Points from the study as a whole: Among patients with Type 1 diabetes, TCRB CDR3s were moderately but significantly shorter in every one of the four CD4+ subsets.

Input material: naive CD4+ T cells from blood. The receptors here all came from a man younger than 40 with type 1 diabetes.

This clone has just a few counts. The chain carries TRBV30 and TRBJ2-7, with 10 bases identical to TRBD1. This CDR3 region has 14 residues. Germline V gene data show CDR1 as GTSNPN and CDR2 as SVGIG (reference sequence). V lost 4 bases and J lost 6; bases outside the gene matches: 9. In DNA, the CDR3 is TGTGCCTGGACTCAAGACAGGGGGCTCTCCGAGCAGTACTTC. The encoded protein is CAWTQDRGLSEQYF.

This clone was seen a few times. This sequence joins TRBV29-1 and TRBJ2-4; no firm D call. V shed 7 bases and J shed 3 bases, with 16 bases lying between them. CDR1 SQVTM and CDR2 ANQGSEA come from the germline V gene. This CDR3 has 14 residues. CDR3 DNA: TGCAGCGCGCGTCTTGTTGTGGGCAAAAACATTCAGTACTTC. Its translation is CSARLVVGKNIQYF.

In this sample, this clone turned up a few times. The chain links TRBV30 to TRBJ2-1; 13 nucleotides line up with TRBD2. The V gene's germline CDR1 is GTSNPN and CDR2 SVGIG (reference sequence). The CDR3 has 15 amino acids. V dropped 3 bases and J dropped 9; count of bases not matched to a gene: 8. The CDR3 coding sequence is TGTGCCTGGAGAGCGGGACTAGCGGGGTCTGGTGAGCAGTTCTTC. Its translation is CAWRAGLAGSGEQFF.

The J gene is TRBJ1-5, the V gene TRBV30; D not certain. CDR1 GTSNPN and CDR2 SVGIG come from the germline V gene (reference sequence). CDR3 length equals 13 residues. The V and J ends lost 0 bases and 6 bases respectively, with 9 bases between them. CDR3 DNA: TGTGCCTGGAGTGTATCGGACGGTCAGCCCCAGCATTTT. Protein sequence: CAWSVSDGQPQHF.

The V call is TRBV7-2, the J call TRBJ2-6, with 9 bases identical to TRBD2. Germline values: CDR1 SGHTA, CDR2 FQGNSA. The CDR3 totals 17 residues. V was pared by 5 bases and J by 2 bases, with 7 bases of the junction left unmatched. The CDR3 loop reads CASSPWASGAGANVLTF. CDR3 DNA sequence: TGTGCCAGCAGCCCCTGGGCTAGCGGGGCTGGGGCCAACGTCCTGACTTTC.

This clone was counted between two and nine times. CDR3 in amino acids: CSVVGSGSSTDTQYF. CDR3 bases: TGCAGCGTTGTTGGTAGCGGTTCTAGCACAGATACGCAGTATTTT. The chain couples TRBV29-1 to TRBJ2-3, with TRBD2 as a possible D gene (6 bases). V was trimmed by 4 bases and J by 0 bases, leaving 14 bases between them. CDR1 and CDR2 (germline): SQVTM, ANQGSEA. There are 15 residues in the CDR3.

This clone has more than one count but fewer than ten. V and J are TRBV29-1 and TRBJ2-1; D could derive from TRBD1 or TRBD2 (5 bases each). Germline V gives CDR1 SQVTM, CDR2 ANQGSEA. There are 11 residues in the CDR3. Trimming pared 4 bases from V and 7 bases from J, leaving 8 bases between. This CDR3 is CSVVWGNEQFF. CDR3 coding DNA: TGCAGCGTTGTATGGGGGAATGAGCAGTTCTTC.

This clone has more than one count but fewer than ten. This sequence joins TRBV29-1 and TRBJ2-1, with 9 bases lining up with TRBD1. Germline V gives CDR1 SQVTM, CDR2 ANQGSEA. The CDR3 totals 14 residues. The CDR3 protein is CSYAPGQGHNEQFF. The DNA of the CDR3 is TGCAGTTATGCCCCGGGACAGGGACACAATGAGCAGTTCTTC.